This T cell receptor beta chain was sequenced for a study of blood T cell repertoires in COVID-19. As originally analysed: It was from reference gene primer amplification that nucleated cell counts were estimated. Repertoires were generated with immunoSEQ multiplex PCR, while TCRdb's copy carries only in-frame clones and drops some. That table gives V, J and clone size, and the DNA gave D and trimming. The profile shows more than 200,000 clones, around 84% of them singletons. The CDR3 has 18 residues. With 4 bases clipped from V and 8 bases from J, the junction kept 15 bases outside the gene matches. Germline V gene data show CDR1 as SEHNR and CDR2 as FQNEAQ (reference sequence).

This receptor was taken from a woman of 80 years or more with COVID-19, enrolled during active disease. Sequencing used peripheral blood. The chain employs TRBV7-9 and TRBJ2-1; TRBD1 matches 12 bases. CDR3 in DNA: TGTGCCAGCAGCTCAGGGTTAACCGGGACAGGGGGCGGTTATGAGCAGTTCTTC. It encodes CASSSGLTGTGGGYEQFF.